This TCR beta chain was sequenced during a study of beta chain features in type 1 diabetes. Regarding the study as a whole: Compared with healthy donors, patients appeared to share more similar naive, central memory and regulatory TCRB repertoires. Researchers report that Type 1 diabetes patients had moderately but significantly shorter TCRB CDR3s across all four CD4+ subsets.

The entirety of the isolated RNA underwent reverse transcription, so expressed TCRB transcripts were sequenced. Clones were read by immunoSEQ multiplex PCR, and TCRdb kept only the in-frame ones, dropping some. The sample contains about 260,000 clones, roughly 22% of which appear only once. A word on this clone: No antigen is known for it.

The CDR3 has 13 amino acids. In germline, CDR1 is SQVTM, CDR2 ANQGSEA. Trimming left V 6 bases short and J 4 bases short, with 15 bases between. The chain couples TRBV29-1 to TRBJ1-1; perhaps TRBD1 as D (6 bases). The clonotype was recovered from a woman in her 40s with type 1 diabetes. The material sequenced was naive CD4+ T cells from blood. CDR3 region: CSVVRGLSTEAFF. The CDR3 nucleotides are TGCAGCGTCGTGAGGGGGTTGAGCACTGAAGCTTTCTTT.